This T cell receptor beta chain emerged from a study of human T cells and chemical hapten exposure. The wider study: Weekly scalp doses of diphenylcyclopropenone were given to patients during the approximately 26-week study. Among samples, TCR yields varied mainly because of small differences in pooled library volume. Notes on the study in general: Against controls, expanded TCRs gave rise to significantly more large CDR3 similarity clusters.

Turning to this clonotype: Its cognate antigen is unknown. The conserved final phenylalanine or tryptophan is absent from the CDR3, which likely points to a read error.

The V gene's germline CDR1 is SGHAT and CDR2 FQNNGV. This CDR3 has 14 residues. V was pared by 1 base and J by 6 bases, with 12 bases between. Time point in this sample: pre-sensitization, week 0. Treatment described: therapeutic diphenylcyclopropenone sensitization with weekly scalp DPC. Each CDR3 protein is one row after TCRdb ran MiXCR on the RACE reads. The sample includes over 300,000 distinct CDR3 sequences, roughly 5.3% of them seen just once. The chain couples TRBV11-2 to TRBJ1-1, with D possibly being TRBD1 (5 bases). This sequence originates from a woman aged 50 to 60 with alopecia areata. Some clones in this sample may be carry-over from other donors' samples. Here the sequenced sample was whole blood, taken in connection with sensitization to the hapten diphenylcyclopropenone (DPC). CDR3 protein: CASSLVIGAPEAFS. The DNA of the CDR3 is TGTGCCAGCAGCTTAGTCATCGGGGCGCCTGAAGCTTTCTCT.